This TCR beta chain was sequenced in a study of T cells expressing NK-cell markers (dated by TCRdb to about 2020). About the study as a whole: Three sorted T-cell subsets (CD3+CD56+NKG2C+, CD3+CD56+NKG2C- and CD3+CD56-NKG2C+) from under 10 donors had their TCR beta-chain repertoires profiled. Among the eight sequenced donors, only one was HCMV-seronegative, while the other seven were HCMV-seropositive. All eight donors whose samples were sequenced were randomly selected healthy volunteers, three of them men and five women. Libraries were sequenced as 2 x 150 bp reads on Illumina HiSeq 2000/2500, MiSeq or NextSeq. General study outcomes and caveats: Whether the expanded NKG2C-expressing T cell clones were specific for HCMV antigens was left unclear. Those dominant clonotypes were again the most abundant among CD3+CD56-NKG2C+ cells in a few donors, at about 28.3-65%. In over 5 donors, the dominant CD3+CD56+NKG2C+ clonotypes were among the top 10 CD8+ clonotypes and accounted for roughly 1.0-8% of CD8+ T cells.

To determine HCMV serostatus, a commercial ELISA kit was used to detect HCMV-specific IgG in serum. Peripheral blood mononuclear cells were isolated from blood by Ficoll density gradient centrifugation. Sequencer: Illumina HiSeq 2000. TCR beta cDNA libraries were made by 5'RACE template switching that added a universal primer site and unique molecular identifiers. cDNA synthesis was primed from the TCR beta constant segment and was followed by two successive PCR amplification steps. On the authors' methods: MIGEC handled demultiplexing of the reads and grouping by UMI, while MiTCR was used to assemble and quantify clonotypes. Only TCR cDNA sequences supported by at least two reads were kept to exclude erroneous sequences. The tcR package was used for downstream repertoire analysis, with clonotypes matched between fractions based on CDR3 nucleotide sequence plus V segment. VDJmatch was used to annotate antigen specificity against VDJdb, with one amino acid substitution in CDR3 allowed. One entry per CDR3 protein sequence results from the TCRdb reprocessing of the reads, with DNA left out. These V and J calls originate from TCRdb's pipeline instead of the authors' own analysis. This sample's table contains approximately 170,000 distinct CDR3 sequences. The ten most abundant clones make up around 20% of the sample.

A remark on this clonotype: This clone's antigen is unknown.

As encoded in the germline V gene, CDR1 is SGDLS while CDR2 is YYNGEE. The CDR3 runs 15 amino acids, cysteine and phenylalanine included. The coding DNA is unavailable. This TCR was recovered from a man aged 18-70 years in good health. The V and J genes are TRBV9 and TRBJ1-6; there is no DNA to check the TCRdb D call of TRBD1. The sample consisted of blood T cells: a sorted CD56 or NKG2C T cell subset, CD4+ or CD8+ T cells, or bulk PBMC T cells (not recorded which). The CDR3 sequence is CASSEGDRYNSPLHF.